The TCR beta chain under discussion was sequenced for a study of T cells in Graves' hyperthyroidism and ophthalmopathy. Overall study context: Peripheral blood specimens were obtained at initial diagnosis, prior to any treatment.

Graves' hyperthyroidism is called stable when ophthalmopathy does not progress within 18 months. Hyperthyroidism patients were newly diagnosed, had disease duration under 2 months, and were aged 18 to 65 years. A roughly 9.7 ml volume of fresh peripheral blood provided the PBMCs. RNA transcripts yielded amplified TCR beta CDR3 regions. When the TCR CDR3 underwent first-round RT-PCR, the HTBI primer set was used. TCRdb passed the multiplex PCR reads through MiXCR, listing each CDR3 protein once. This sample has about 210,000 distinct CDR3 sequences, with about a sixth found just once. This clonotype was found many times. The sequence was collected from a man aged 45-60 years with Graves' hyperthyroidism. The sequenced sample consisted of blood.

CDR3: CASSLASGVYNEQFF. In DNA form, the CDR3 reads TGCGCCAGCAGCTTGGCGTCTGGCGTATACAATGAGCAGTTCTTC. The rearrangement joins TRBV5-1 to TRBJ2-1; D not resolved. V was clipped by 0 bases and J by 4 bases, with 11 bases between them. CDR3 length: 15 amino acids. The V gene's germline CDR1 is SGHRS and CDR2 YFSETQ.